Listed below are T cell receptor beta chains from one sample, sequenced in a study of blood T cell repertoires in COVID-19. The repertoire was sequenced with immunoSEQ multiplex PCR; TCRdb's copy has only in-frame clones and lacks some. The sample shows around 88,000 clones, 81% of them seen only once. Sequenced input: peripheral blood. The receptors derive from a woman older than 75 with acute or convalescent COVID-19. CDR3s include the opening cysteine and the closing phenylalanine or tryptophan. The D gene is left open where the match is weak. Clone size is stated in some rows and not others, as once, few, many or a class when expanded.

V gene	J gene	clone size	D gene	CDR3 length	CDR3 DNA	CDR3 protein
TRBV5-1	TRBJ1-1	few	TRBD1	14	TGCGCCAGCAGCTTGGCGTCAGGGGGAACTGAAGCTTTCTTT	CASSLASGGTEAFF
TRBV7-9	TRBJ2-1	-	TRBD2	17	TGTGCCAGCAGCTCTTCGCCCTCTAGCGGGGGCTACAATGAGCAGTTCTTC	CASSSSPSSGGYNEQFF
TRBV11-2	TRBJ2-3	few	TRBD2	15	TGTGCCAGCAGCTTTAATAGCGGGGGGGCTGATACGCAGTATTTT	CASSFNSGGADTQYF
TRBV6-2/TRBV6-3	TRBJ1-1	-	-	14	TGTGCCAGCAGTTACCCCCTACAGGCTCGTGAAGCTTTCTTT	CASSYPLQAREAFF
TRBV10-1	TRBJ2-1	-	TRBD1	15	TGCGCCAGCAGTCCGGGACAGGTCAAAAACAATGAGCAGTTCTTC	CASSPGQVKNNEQFF
TRBV19	TRBJ1-1	-	TRBD1	16	TGTGCCAGTACCATATGGGGGACAGGGTCTGGGACTGAAGCTTTCTTT	CASTIWGTGSGTEAFF
TRBV5-4	TRBJ1-6	-	-	14	TGTGCCAGCACCCAAGGTGGGGCAGGGTCACCCCTCCACTTT	CASTQGGAGSPLHF
TRBV5-1	TRBJ2-1	-	-	15	TGCGCCAGCAGCTTGCAGGGGGGCTCCTACAATGAGCAGTTCTTC	CASSLQGGSYNEQFF
TRBV20-1	TRBJ1-2	-	-	17	TGCAGTGCTAGTCCGGGACACCTCGAGACGCGTAACTATGGCTACACCTTC	CSASPGHLETRNYGYTF
TRBV10-3	TRBJ2-6	-	TRBD1	17	TGTGCCATCAGCCAGGGACAGGGGGCATCTGGGGCCAACGTCCTGACTTTC	CAISQGQGASGANVLTF
TRBV27	TRBJ1-2	-	-	14	TGTGCCAGCAGTCCCGTCCACGGGGGACATGGCTACACCTTC	CASSPVHGGHGYTF
TRBV5-4	TRBJ1-3	once	TRBD1	18	TGTGCCAGCAACCCGACAGGGGCGCTCCATAGCTCTGGAAACACCATATATTTT	CASNPTGALHSSGNTIYF
TRBV7-8	TRBJ2-2	-	-	17	TGTGCCAGCAGCTTACGCCGGGAAGAAAGAAACACCGGGGAGCTGTTTTTT	CASSLRREERNTGELFF
TRBV5-8	TRBJ2-3	-	-	16	TGTGCCAGCAGCTTATTCTCTGGGGGGGCCGCAGATACGCAGTATTTT	CASSLFSGGAADTQYF
TRBV7-2	TRBJ2-5	-	TRBD2	15	TGTGCCAGCAGCCCCACTAGCGGGGGGGTGGGGACCCAGTACTTC	CASSPTSGGVGTQYF
TRBV6-2/TRBV6-3	TRBJ1-5	-	TRBD1	15	TGTGCCAGCAGTTACGCCACAGGGGGTAACCAGCCCCAGCATTTT	CASSYATGGNQPQHF
TRBV3-1/TRBV3-2	TRBJ2-1	-	TRBD2	14	TGTGCCAGCACACCTAGCGGGTCCTACAATGAGCAGTTCTTC	CASTPSGSYNEQFF
TRBV11-2	TRBJ2-7	once	-	12	TGTGCCAGCAGCTTAGATATCTACGAGCAGTACTTC	CASSLDIYEQYF
TRBV5-5	TRBJ2-1	-	-	15	TGTGCCAGCAGCTTGGGTCCACAGATCTACAATGAGCAGTTCTTC	CASSLGPQIYNEQFF
TRBV5-6	TRBJ2-7	-	-	12	TGTGCCAGCAGCTTGGGACTCTACGAGCAGTACTTC	CASSLGLYEQYF
TRBV5-5	TRBJ1-2	-	-	13	TGTGCCAGCAGCCTGACAGTGTCGTATGGCTACACCTTC	CASSLTVSYGYTF
TRBV6-5	TRBJ2-7	few	-	14	TGTGCCAGCAGTTACGATTGGCAGGGCGGCGAGCAGTACTTC	CASSYDWQGGEQYF
TRBV18	TRBJ2-5	-	TRBD2	15	TGTGCCAGCTCACCGGGGGGACTAGCGAAAGAGACCCAGTACTTC	CASSPGGLAKETQYF
TRBV11-2	TRBJ1-1	-	-	13	TGTGCCAGCAGCTTAGGGGCGACAGGTGAAGCTTTCTTT	CASSLGATGEAFF
TRBV6-5	TRBJ2-1	-	TRBD1	15	TGTGCCAGCAGTTCTACAGGGGGTTCCTACAATGAGCAGTTCTTC	CASSSTGGSYNEQFF
TRBV9	TRBJ2-1	-	TRBD2	15	TGTGCCAGCAGCGCCCCGGGACTACCGTACAATGAGCAGTTCTTC	CASSAPGLPYNEQFF
TRBV10-3	TRBJ1-6	-	-	14	TGTGCCACCCGGGGAGGGGGTGATAATTCACCCCTCCACTTT	CATRGGGDNSPLHF
TRBV28	TRBJ2-5	-	-	13	TGTGCCAGCAGTCTAGTGAATCAAGAGACCCAGTACTTC	CASSLVNQETQYF
TRBV11-3	TRBJ1-1	-	-	13	TGTGCCAGCAGCTTATACGGGGACACTGAAGCTTTCTTT	CASSLYGDTEAFF
TRBV6-5	TRBJ2-7	once	-	13	TGTGCCAGCAAACTCACCCGGGAGTTCGAGCAGTACTTC	CASKLTREFEQYF
TRBV7-9	TRBJ2-3	-	TRBD2	15	TGTGCCAGCAGCTCCCGACTAGCGGGGTTAAATACGCAGTATTTT	CASSSRLAGLNTQYF
TRBV29-1	TRBJ2-5	-	-	14	TGCAGCGTTGCCCCTAGAACGGGTAGGGAGACCCAGTACTTC	CSVAPRTGRETQYF
TRBV27	TRBJ2-7	-	TRBD2	15	TGTGCCAGCAGTTTAAAAGCGGGGGGGCCCTACGAGCAGTACTTC	CASSLKAGGPYEQYF
TRBV14	TRBJ2-5	-	-	15	TGTGCCAGCAGCCAAGATTTCGGGATCGGGGAGACCCAGTACTTC	CASSQDFGIGETQYF
TRBV7-8	TRBJ1-3	-	-	15	TGTGCCAGCAGCTTACGAATGGGGCCTGGAAACACCATATATTTT	CASSLRMGPGNTIYF
TRBV7-3	TRBJ2-3	once	TRBD2	15	TGTGCCAGCAGCTTAATGGGACTACACACAGATACGCAGTATTTT	CASSLMGLHTDTQYF
TRBV30	TRBJ1-3	once	TRBD1	15	TGTGCCTGGAGAGCGACAGGGAGTGCTGGAAACACCATATATTTT	CAWRATGSAGNTIYF
TRBV28	TRBJ1-6	-	TRBD1	15	TGTGCCAGCAGCTCCTATGGGACAGGCAATTCACCCCTCCACTTT	CASSSYGTGNSPLHF
TRBV21-1	TRBJ2-2	-	-	17	-	CASSKESFGQGAGELFF
TRBV15	TRBJ1-5	-	-	15	TGTGCCACCAGCAGAGATGTTGCCGGGTTTCAGCCCCAGCATTTT	CATSRDVAGFQPQHF
TRBV6-5	TRBJ1-2	-	TRBD1	14	TGTGCCAGCAGCTCTCGCCAGGGGGAAGCTGGCTACACCTTC	CASSSRQGEAGYTF
TRBV19	TRBJ2-1	-	TRBD1	15	TGTGCCAGTAGAGTCACAGGGGACTCCTACAATGAGCAGTTCTTC	CASRVTGDSYNEQFF
TRBV5-5	TRBJ2-1	-	TRBD2	15	TGTGCCAGCAGCTTGGGAGCGGGGTCCTACAATGAGCAGTTCTTC	CASSLGAGSYNEQFF
TRBV7-9	TRBJ1-6	-	-	16	TGTGCCAGCAGTCCACGCGGGGGAGGGTTGAATTCACCCCTCCACTTT	CASSPRGGGLNSPLHF
TRBV27	TRBJ2-7	-	TRBD1	14	TGTGCCAGCAGTTGGGACAGGGGGGCCTTCGAGCAGTACTTC	CASSWDRGAFEQYF
TRBV18	TRBJ1-4	-	TRBD1	15	TGTGCCAGCTCACCCGCAGGGGGCGTAGGCGAAAAACTGTTTTTT	CASSPAGGVGEKLFF
TRBV5-4	TRBJ1-2	-	TRBD1	17	TGTGCCAGCAGCTTGGCCTTGGACAGGGGATTGGGGGGTGGCTACACCTTC	CASSLALDRGLGGGYTF
TRBV18	TRBJ1-6	-	-	15	TGTGCCAGCTCACCGGGGGGGGGCGTGAATTCACCCCTCCACTTT	CASSPGGGVNSPLHF
TRBV5-8	TRBJ1-6	-	-	14	TGTGCCAGCAGCTTGGACAGAATGAATTCACCCCTCCACTTT	CASSLDRMNSPLHF
TRBV6-1	TRBJ1-6	-	-	15	TGTGCCAGCAGTGAAAGTCTACAGTTTAATTCACCCCTCCACTTT	CASSESLQFNSPLHF